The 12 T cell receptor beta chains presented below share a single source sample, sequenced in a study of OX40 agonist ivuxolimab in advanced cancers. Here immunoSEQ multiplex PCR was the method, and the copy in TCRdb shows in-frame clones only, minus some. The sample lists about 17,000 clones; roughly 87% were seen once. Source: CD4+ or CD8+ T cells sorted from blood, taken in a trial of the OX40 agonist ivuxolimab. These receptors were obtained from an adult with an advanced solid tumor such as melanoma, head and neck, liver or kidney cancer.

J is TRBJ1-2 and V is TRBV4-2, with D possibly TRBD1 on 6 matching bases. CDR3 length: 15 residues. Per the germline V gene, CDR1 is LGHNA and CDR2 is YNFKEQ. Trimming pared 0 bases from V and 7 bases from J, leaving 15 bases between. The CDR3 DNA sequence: TGTGCCAGCAGCCAAGATGGTGCGGGGGCTGGTGGCTACACCTTC. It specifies CASSQDGAGAGGYTF.

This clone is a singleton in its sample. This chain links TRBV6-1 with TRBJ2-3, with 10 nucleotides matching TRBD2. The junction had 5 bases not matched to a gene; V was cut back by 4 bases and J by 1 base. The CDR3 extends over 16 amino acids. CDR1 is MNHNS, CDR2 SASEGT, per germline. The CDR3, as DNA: TGTGCCAGCAGTGCGGCCAGCGGGGGGGGCACAGATACGCAGTATTTT. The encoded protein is CASSAASGGGTDTQYF.

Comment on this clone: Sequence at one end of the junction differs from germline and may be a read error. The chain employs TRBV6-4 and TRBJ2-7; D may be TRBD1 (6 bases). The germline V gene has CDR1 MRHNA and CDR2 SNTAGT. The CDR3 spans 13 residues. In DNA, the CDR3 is TGTGCCAGCAGTTACTCAGGGGACGACGAGCAGTACTTC. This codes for CASSYSGDDEQYF.

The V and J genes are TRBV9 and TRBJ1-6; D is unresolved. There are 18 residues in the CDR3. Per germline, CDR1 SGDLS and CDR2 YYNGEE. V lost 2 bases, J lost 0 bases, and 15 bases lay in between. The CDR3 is CASSVEAAVSSYNSPLHF. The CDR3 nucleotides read TGTGCCAGCAGCGTGGAGGCGGCAGTTAGCTCCTATAATTCACCCCTCCACTTT. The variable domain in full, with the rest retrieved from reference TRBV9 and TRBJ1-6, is DSGVTQTPKHLITATGQRVTLRCSPRSGDLSVYWYQQSLDQGLQFLIQYYNGEERAKGNILERFSAQQFPDLHSELNLSSLELGDSALYFCASSVEAAVSSYNSPLHFGNGTRLTVT.

The CDR3 sequence: CASSLSRGYNEQFF. Here the CDR3 DNA reads TGTGCCAGCAGTTTGTCCCGGGGTTACAATGAGCAGTTCTTC. The chain recombines TRBV27 with TRBJ2-1, with D perhaps TRBD2 (5 bases). Looked up from germline, CDR1 is MNHEY and CDR2 is SMNVEV (reference sequence). V gave up 3 bases and J gave up 4 bases, with 10 bases separating them. The CDR3 loop spans 14 amino acids.

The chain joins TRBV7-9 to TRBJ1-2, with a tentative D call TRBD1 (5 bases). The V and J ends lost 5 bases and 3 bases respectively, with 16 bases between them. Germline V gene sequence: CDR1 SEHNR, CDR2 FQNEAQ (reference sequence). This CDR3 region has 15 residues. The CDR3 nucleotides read TGTGCCAGCAGCCTAATCCGTGCAGGGTACTATGGCTACACCTTC. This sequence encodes CASSLIRAGYYGYTF.

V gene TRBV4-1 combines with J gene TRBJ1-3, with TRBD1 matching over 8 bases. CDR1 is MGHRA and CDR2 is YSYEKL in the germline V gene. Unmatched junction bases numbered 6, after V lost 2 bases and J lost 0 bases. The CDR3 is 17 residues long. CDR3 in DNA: TGCGCCAGCAGCCAAAGAGAAACAGGGGGCTCTGGAAACACCATATATTTT. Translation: CASSQRETGGSGNTIYF.

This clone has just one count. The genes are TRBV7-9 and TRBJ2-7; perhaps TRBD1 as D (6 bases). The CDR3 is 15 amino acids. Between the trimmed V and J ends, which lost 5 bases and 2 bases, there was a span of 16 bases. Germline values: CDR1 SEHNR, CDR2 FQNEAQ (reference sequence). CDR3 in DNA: TGTGCCAGCAGCATCAGACAGGAAGGACCCTACGAGCAGTACTTC. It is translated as CASSIRQEGPYEQYF.

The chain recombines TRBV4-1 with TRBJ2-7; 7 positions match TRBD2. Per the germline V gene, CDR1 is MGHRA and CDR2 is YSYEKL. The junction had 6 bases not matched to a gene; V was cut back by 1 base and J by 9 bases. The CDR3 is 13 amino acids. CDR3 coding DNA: TGCGCCAGCAGCCAAGGGGCGGGGGTCGCGCAGTACTTC. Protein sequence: CASSQGAGVAQYF.

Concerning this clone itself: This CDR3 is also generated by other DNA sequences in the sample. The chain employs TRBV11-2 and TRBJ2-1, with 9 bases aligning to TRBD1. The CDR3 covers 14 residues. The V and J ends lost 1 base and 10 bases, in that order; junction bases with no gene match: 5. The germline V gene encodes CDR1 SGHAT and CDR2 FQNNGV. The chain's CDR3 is CASSLGQGGREQFF. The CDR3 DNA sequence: TGTGCCAGCAGCTTAGGACAGGGGGGAAGGGAGCAGTTCTTC.

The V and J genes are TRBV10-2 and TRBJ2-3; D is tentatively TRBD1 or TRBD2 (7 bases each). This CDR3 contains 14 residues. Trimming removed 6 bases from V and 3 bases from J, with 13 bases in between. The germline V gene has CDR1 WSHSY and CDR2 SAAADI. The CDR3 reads CASRAGGGTDTQYF. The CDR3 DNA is TGCGCCAGCAGAGCAGGGGGGGGGACAGATACGCAGTATTTT.

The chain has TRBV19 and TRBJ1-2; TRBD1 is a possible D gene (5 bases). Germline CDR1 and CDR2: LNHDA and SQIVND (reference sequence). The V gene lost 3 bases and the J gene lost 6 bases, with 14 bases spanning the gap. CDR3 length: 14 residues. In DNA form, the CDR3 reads TGTGCCAGTAGTATGTGGGGCGAGTTGGATGGCTACACCTTC. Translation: CASSMWGELDGYTF.